This entry describes one T cell receptor (beta chain). These data come from a study of OX40 agonist ivuxolimab in advanced cancers. Clones were read by immunoSEQ multiplex PCR, and TCRdb kept only the in-frame ones, dropping some. This sample has under 65,000 clones, with just over 90% found just once. CDR3 length: 12 amino acids. The V gene's germline CDR1 is ENHRY and CDR2 SYGVKD. V lost 3 bases, J lost 11 bases, and 11 bases lay in between. The rearrangement links TRBV10-3 to TRBJ2-1; D gene ambiguous. Sequencing used CD4+ or CD8+ T cells sorted from blood, obtained in a trial of the OX40 agonist ivuxolimab. The receptor was isolated from an adult with an advanced solid tumor such as melanoma, head and neck, liver or kidney cancer. The CDR3 DNA is TGTGCCATCAGTGAAGGTGGCTCCAAGCAGTTCTTC. Translation gives CAISEGGSKQFF.